Presented here are 14 T cell receptor beta chains from one specimen sequenced in a study of blood T cell repertoires in COVID-19 (dated by TCRdb to the early 2020s). Library method: the immunoSEQ multiplex PCR assay. TCRdb took over this immuneACCESS table, retaining in-frame rearrangements with V and J assigned. Such tables are incomplete; in checked studies, under half of the missing clones stem from an unresolved V gene, and the remainder is unexplained. Here the sample has about 250,000 clones; about 93% occur a single time. The ten top clones hold around 0.83% of the sample. Sequencing was carried out using peripheral blood. The receptors here all came from a man younger than 40 with COVID-19, enrolled during active disease.

The chain is built from TRBV27 and TRBJ1-1; D gene uncertain. Trimming removed 1 base from V and 4 bases from J, with 7 bases in between. The CDR3 loop spans 13 amino acids. The germline CDR1 and CDR2 sequences are MNHEY and SMNVEV (reference sequence). CDR3 sequence (DNA): TGTGCCAGCAGTTTATTTCCAGGCACTGAAGCTTTCTTT. It yields the protein CASSLFPGTEAFF.

The CDR3 bases are TGTGCCAGCTCCCCTACGGGGGGGAGGTACGAGCAGTACTTC. Its protein is CASSPTGGRYEQYF. The J gene is TRBJ2-7, the V gene TRBV18, with 8 bases matching TRBD2. Germline V lookup: CDR1 KGHSH, CDR2 LQKENI. The CDR3 covers 14 residues. V trimming: 6 bases; J trimming: 4 bases; junction bases outside the gene matches: 8.

The V gene is TRBV19, the J gene TRBJ1-2; TRBD1 might be the D (5 bases). V lost 3 bases to trimming and J lost 5 bases, with 10 bases between them. The CDR3 has 13 residues. Germline values: CDR1 LNHDA, CDR2 SQIVND (reference sequence). CDR3 nucleotides: TGTGCCAGTAGTATGGGGCCGGCTTATGGCTACACCTTC. The encoded protein is CASSMGPAYGYTF.

The gene calls are TRBV6-2 or TRBV6-3 and TRBJ2-1, with a weak D call TRBD2 (6 bases). Germline V gene sequence: CDR1 MNHEY, CDR2 SVGEGT. The CDR3 length is 13 residues. V was clipped by 2 bases and J by 4 bases, with 6 bases between them. This chain's CDR3 is CASSYRGYNEQFF. DNA of the CDR3: TGTGCCAGCAGTTACCGGGGGTACAATGAGCAGTTCTTC.

The chain has TRBV3-1 (or the pseudogene TRBV3-2) and TRBJ2-7, with TRBD1 as a possible D gene (5 bases). The germline gives CDR1 LGHDT, CDR2 YNNKEL (reference sequence). V gave up 1 base and J gave up 3 bases, with 13 bases separating them. The length of the CDR3 is 15 residues. The CDR3 bases are TGTGCCAGCAGCCAAGTACAGGTAGGCTACTACGAGCAGTACTTC. Translating gives CASSQVQVGYYEQYF.

V gene TRBV4-1 combines with J gene TRBJ1-5; 7 nucleotides line up with TRBD1. J was trimmed by 2 bases and V by 4 bases; bases with no gene match: 5. Germline CDR1 is MGHRA and CDR2 is YSYEKL. The CDR3 extends over 15 amino acids. The CDR3 spells CASSPATGGNQPQHF. DNA of the CDR3: TGCGCCAGCAGCCCCGCCACAGGGGGCAATCAGCCCCAGCATTTT.

The chain uses TRBV6-5 and TRBJ2-1; D is ambiguous. This CDR3 has 15 amino acids. The germline CDR1 and CDR2 sequences are MNHEY and SVGAGI. The V and J ends lost 5 bases and 0 bases respectively, with 11 bases between them. The CDR3 bases are TGTGCCAGCAGTCCTGACCGGAGCTCCTACAATGAGCAGTTCTTC. Encoded protein: CASSPDRSSYNEQFF.

V and J are TRBV5-4 and TRBJ1-5; no definite D call. V lost 0 bases and J lost 6, with 10 bases in between. The CDR3 has 14 amino acids. The germline CDR1 and CDR2 sequences are SGHNT and YYREEE (reference sequence). CDR3: CASSLGVSGQPQHF. The CDR3 DNA follows: TGTGCCAGCAGCTTGGGGGTTTCGGGTCAGCCCCAGCATTTT.

The gene calls are TRBV10-3 and TRBJ2-7; 10 positions agree with TRBD2. This CDR3 region has 16 residues. V shed 0 bases, J shed 5 bases, and the junction held 7 bases outside the gene matches. The germline V gene encodes CDR1 ENHRY and CDR2 SYGVKD. This CDR3 reads CAISESPSGGVNEQYF. The DNA of the CDR3 is TGTGCCATCAGTGAGTCTCCTAGCGGGGGAGTCAACGAGCAGTACTTC.

CDR3 region: CAMTSVSQETQYF. CDR3 coding DNA: TGTGCCATGACTAGCGTCTCACAAGAGACCCAGTACTTC. The chain has TRBV5-4 and TRBJ2-5; 8 nucleotides match TRBD2. This CDR3 comprises 13 residues. Germline assignment: CDR1 SGHNT and CDR2 YYREEE (reference sequence). With V trimmed by 9 bases and J by 2 bases, 6 bases remained unmatched.

The gene calls are TRBV4-2 and TRBJ1-2, with TRBD1 identical over 10 bases. CDR1 is LGHNA, CDR2 YNFKEQ, per germline. V lost 0 bases and J lost 3; bases outside the gene matches: 7. The CDR3 is made up of 17 amino acids. The CDR3 nucleotides read TGTGCCAGCAGCCAAGATACTCGGACAGGGGGTTACTATGGCTACACCTTC. It yields the protein CASSQDTRTGGYYGYTF.

The chain carries TRBV19 and TRBJ2-7; 9 bases are shared with TRBD1. Germline V gene data show CDR1 as LNHDA and CDR2 as SQIVND (reference sequence). The V and J ends lost 2 bases and 4 bases, in that order; junction bases with no gene match: 6. The CDR3 contains 15 residues. CDR3 nucleotide sequence: TGTGCCAGTAGTATATTCGGGACAGGGTATTACGAGCAGTACTTC. Translation gives CASSIFGTGYYEQYF.

This chain connects TRBV9 to TRBJ2-1, with TRBD1 identical over 9 bases. Germline CDR1 SGDLS, CDR2 YYNGEE. V trimming: 3 bases; J trimming: 9 bases; junction bases outside the gene matches: 10. The CDR3 totals 15 residues. The CDR3 DNA sequence: TGTGCCAGCAGCGGAGGGGACAGGGTGAGGGGTGAGCAGTTCTTC. Protein product: CASSGGDRVRGEQFF.

This clone has more than one count but fewer than ten. This CDR3 is also generated by other DNA sequences in the sample. The chain joins TRBV7-3 to TRBJ2-5; TRBD2 matches 9 bases. There are 13 residues in the CDR3. The V gene's germline CDR1 is SGHTA and CDR2 FQGTGA. V trimming: 5 bases; J trimming: 5 bases; junction bases outside the gene matches: 3. DNA for the CDR3: TGTGCCAGCAGCCTGCGGGAGGGGGAGACCCAGTACTTC. It codes for CASSLREGETQYF.